The text below deals with one T cell receptor beta chain. The antigen is unknown. Germline loops: CDR1 SGHTA, CDR2 FQGNSA. V lost 8 bases and J 3 bases, leaving 19 bases between the germline ends. CDR3 length: 15 amino acids. Of the isolated RNA, all was reverse transcribed, and so the sequenced material was expressed TCRB transcripts. Only in-frame clones appear in the TCRdb table, and some are missing; sequencing was by immunoSEQ multiplex PCR. The sample includes about 740,000 clones, roughly 13% of them seen just once. This sample stems from a study of beta chain features in type 1 diabetes. The study, taken as a whole, reports: Type 1 diabetes patients showed a moderate but significant shortening of TCRB CDR3s in all four CD4+ subsets.

The TCR comes from a man aged 18 to 29 with type 1 diabetes. V is TRBV7-2 and J is TRBJ1-1, with D maybe TRBD1 (5 bases). Source material: naive CD4+ T cells from blood. Here the CDR3 reads CASYTVPGLDTEAFF. In DNA, the CDR3 is TGTGCCAGCTATACGGTGCCGGGGCTAGACACTGAAGCTTTCTTT.